These T cell receptor beta chains were read from a single sample in a study of OX40 agonist ivuxolimab in advanced cancers. Generated by immunoSEQ multiplex PCR, the TCRdb table keeps only in-frame clones and is missing some. The sample contains 70,000 or so clones, 85% of which appear only once. The sample in question was CD4+ or CD8+ T cells sorted from blood, obtained in a trial of the OX40 agonist ivuxolimab. Receptors originate from an adult with an advanced solid tumor such as melanoma, head and neck, liver or kidney cancer. The CDR3 runs from the conserved cysteine through the conserved F or W.

CASRIESGDNIQYF	TRBJ2-4	TRBV6-4
CASSIDGTGGANVVNTEAFF	TRBJ1-1	TRBV19
CASGLQLDTQYF	TRBJ2-3	TRBV28
CASSPYRGEDYGYTF	TRBJ1-2	TRBV5-1
CASSPRPTGDTEAFF	TRBJ1-1	TRBV4-2
CSVVRGVNTEAFF	TRBJ1-1	TRBV29-1
CAWSVGLAGEQFF	TRBJ2-1	TRBV30
CASSPRTGQETQYF	TRBJ2-5	TRBV11-2
CASSPHRGAVF	TRBJ2-2	TRBV5-1
CASRISGANVLTF	TRBJ2-6	TRBV11-1
CASSFGSVSTDTQYF	TRBJ2-3	TRBV18
CASSRLDQETQYF	TRBJ2-5	TRBV6-6
CASSSTAFGNTIYF	TRBJ1-3	TRBV6-5
CSVPGGPAEAFF	TRBJ1-1	TRBV29-1
CASSYRTGELFF	TRBJ2-2	TRBV6-5
CAISEGDGSYEQYF	TRBJ2-7	TRBV10-3
CASSIGRGPNQPQHF	TRBJ1-5	TRBV19
CASSFRTGAYEQYF	TRBJ2-7	TRBV6-5
CSVRFTGELFF	TRBJ2-2	TRBV29-1
CASELGGSTDQPQHF	TRBJ1-5	TRBV27
CASSLRRGLGGAFF	TRBJ1-1	TRBV11-2
CASSLVADNQPQHF	TRBJ1-5	TRBV28
CATHLGGLTGNTIYF	TRBJ1-3	TRBV6-1
CASSGEGQGWELFF	TRBJ2-2	TRBV19
CASSLKRWGTEAFF	TRBJ1-1	TRBV28
CASKSRGNTEAFF	TRBJ1-1	TRBV7-8
CASSLDQRSTQYF	TRBJ2-3	TRBV11-3
CASSFRFRRTTYEQYF	TRBJ2-7	TRBV5-6
CASSLGRATGYTF	TRBJ1-2	TRBV19
CASSPGLAGGPNDEQYF	TRBJ2-7	TRBV5-5
CASSIWQWNTEAFF	TRBJ1-1	TRBV19
CASGAEDYGYTF	TRBJ1-2	TRBV28
CASSFGSNQPQHF	TRBJ1-5	TRBV5-6
CASSRDRGIGEKLFF	TRBJ1-4	TRBV5-1
CASSTGTGGVNEQFF	TRBJ2-1	TRBV4-2
CASSPADRGNLYEQYF	TRBJ2-7	TRBV28